The present TCR beta chain was sequenced within a study of blood T cell repertoires in COVID-19. Study-level background: T cells, B-cell-depleted T cells, or PBMCs supplied cDNA or gDNA.

Under the authors' procedure: Reference gene primer amplification yielded estimated nucleated cell counts. TCRdb's table, derived via immunoSEQ multiplex PCR, lists solely in-frame clones and lacks some. V and J calls and clone size are given by that table; D and trimming were obtained from the DNA. The sample yields more than 200,000 clones, about nine tenths seen once. Trimming took off 2 bases at V and 2 bases at J, with 9 bases between the two ends. Per germline, CDR1 MDHEN and CDR2 SYDVKM. This CDR3 contains 15 residues. Patients of the Seattle cohort, enrolled during active infection, were followed longitudinally. Notes on this clone: In the same sample, other DNA sequences code for this CDR3.

The receptor's source is a man between 45 and 60 years old with COVID-19, enrolled during active disease. Sequencing input: peripheral blood. This sequence joins TRBV28 and TRBJ1-4, with D unresolved. This chain's CDR3 is CASSLGGSTNEKLFF. As DNA, the CDR3 is TGTGCCAGCAGTTTAGGCGGCAGTACTAATGAAAAACTGTTTTTT.